This TCR beta chain was documented in a study of radiation and T cells in renal cell carcinoma. Study observations and caveats: From baseline, blood top tumor clonotypes peaked at 2 weeks post-radiation.

Germline V gene data show CDR1 as SGHTA and CDR2 as FQGNSA. The trim removed 6 bases at V and 5 bases at J, leaving 9 bases unmatched. This CDR3 spans 14 amino acids. Produced via immunoSEQ multiplex PCR; TCRdb's table is partial and in-frame only. The data contain tens of thousands of clones, 70% to 90% of them singletons. Regarding time point: blood 2 weeks post-SBRT. The treatment is: 15 Gy SBRT to primary tumor, nephrectomy 4 weeks later. Serial blood draws occurred at baseline and 2 and 4 weeks post-SBRT. This renal cell carcinoma was of the clear cell type. As to this clone: The antigen is undetermined.

This sequence joins TRBV7-2 and TRBJ1-1; 7 positions match TRBD1. Sequenced material: blood, taken from a patient whose treatment included radiotherapy and nephrectomy. This clonotype originated in a woman between 50 and 59 years old with renal cell carcinoma. The CDR3 DNA sequence: TGTGCCAGCAGTCCTATGACAGGGTGGACTGAAGCTTTCTTT. This translates into CASSPMTGWTEAFF.